This is a list of T cell receptor beta chains from one sample in a study of blood T cell repertoires in COVID-19. Using immunoSEQ multiplex PCR, the repertoire was profiled, and TCRdb retains in-frame clones only, with some absent. The sample contains under 400,000 clones, 80% to 90% of which appear only once. The sequenced sample consisted of PBMCs or T cells enriched from blood (not recorded which). Receptors were obtained from a woman between 40 and 55 years old with acute COVID-19. Each CDR3 is given with its conserved first and last residue. The D gene is left open where the match is weak. The size of a clone is reported for some rows only, either as once, few or many, or as a class for expanded clones.

V gene	J gene	D gene	clone size	CDR3 DNA	CDR3 protein
TRBV27	TRBJ1-5	-	once	TGTGCCAGGTCAAATCAGCCCCAGCATTTT	CARSNQPQHF
TRBV7-3	TRBJ2-3	-	-	TGTGCCAGCAGCTCGCAGGTATCTAGCACAGATACGCAGTATTTT	CASSSQVSSTDTQYF
TRBV3-1/TRBV3-2	TRBJ2-7	TRBD2	once	TGTGCCAGCAGCCGCCTAGCGGGAGGTTCGGGCGAGCAGTACTTC	CASSRLAGGSGEQYF
TRBV6-2/TRBV6-3	TRBJ1-5	-	-	TGTGCCAGCAGCAGGGGAAGCAATCAGCCCCAGCATTTT	CASSRGSNQPQHF
TRBV5-8	TRBJ1-5	TRBD1	-	TGTGCCAGCAGCTTGAGGGACAGGGGGTCTCAGCCCCAGCATTTT	CASSLRDRGSQPQHF
TRBV20-1	TRBJ1-1	-	-	TGCAGCCTTGTGGGGCAGGGTTTAGCTTTCTTT	CSLVGQGLAFF
TRBV6-1	TRBJ2-1	-	-	TGTGCCAGCAGTGAAGCGAGCGTCTCCTACAATGAGCAGTTCTTC	CASSEASVSYNEQFF
TRBV7-2	TRBJ2-1	TRBD2	-	TGTGCCAGCAGCCAAAGTAGCGGGAGTCGAGTGTTGTTCTTC	CASSQSSGSRVLFF
TRBV15	TRBJ2-3	-	-	TGTGCCACCAGCAGATTGAGGGGGGGGGCAGATACGCAGTATTTT	CATSRLRGGADTQYF
TRBV14	TRBJ2-3	-	-	TGTGCCAGCAGCCAAGTTAGCGGACGTGCAGATACGCAGTATTTT	CASSQVSGRADTQYF
TRBV5-4	TRBJ2-2	-	-	TGTGCCAGCAGCCTCTCAAAGGGGTTCGGGGAGCTGTTTTTT	CASSLSKGFGELFF
TRBV5-4	TRBJ2-5	-	-	TGTGCCAGCAGCCCAGGGGCGGAGACCCAGTACTTC	CASSPGAETQYF
TRBV4-2	TRBJ1-4	-	once	TGTGCCAGCTGGATGGGGGGGCCGGGGGAAAAACTGTTTTTT	CASWMGGPGEKLFF
TRBV4-1	TRBJ2-3	TRBD2	-	TGCGCCAGCAGCCCGGCGGGAGTAGGCACAGATACGCAGTATTTT	CASSPAGVGTDTQYF
TRBV5-1	TRBJ1-2	-	-	TGCGCCAGCAGCGAGGGCAGCTATGGCTACACCTTC	CASSEGSYGYTF
TRBV4-1	TRBJ1-1	-	-	TGCGCCAGCAGCCCCCCCCTAGTTGAAAAAGCTGAAGCTTTCTTT	CASSPPLVEKAEAFF
TRBV7-9	TRBJ2-7	TRBD1	-	TGTGCCAGCAGCCCCCCAGGGGGCAAAACCTACGAGCAGTACTTC	CASSPPGGKTYEQYF
TRBV20-1	TRBJ2-5	-	once	TGCAGTGCTAGTCTAAGGGGAGGCGGCCAAGAGACCCAGTACTTC	CSASLRGGGQETQYF
TRBV11-1	TRBJ1-6	-	-	TGTGCCAGCAGCCTGGGACACTATAATTCACCCCTCCACTTT	CASSLGHYNSPLHF
TRBV5-6	TRBJ1-1	TRBD1	-	TGTGCCAGCAGCTTAGGGACAGGGTACGGAGAAGCTTTCTTT	CASSLGTGYGEAFF
TRBV20-1	TRBJ1-5	-	-	TGCAGTGCCACATCAGGCGTAACCCAGCATTTT	CSATSGVTQHF
TRBV20-1	TRBJ2-7	-	-	TGCAGTGCGGGAGGAACCTACGAGCAGTACTTC	CSAGGTYEQYF
TRBV10-3	TRBJ2-3	-	-	TGTGCCATCAGTGACCAGGTTAGCACAGATACGCAGTATTTT	CAISDQVSTDTQYF
TRBV2	TRBJ2-7	-	-	TGTGCCAGCAGTGAGAACAGGATACTTGGCGAGCAGTACTTC	CASSENRILGEQYF
TRBV6-5	TRBJ2-2	-	-	TGTGCCAGCAAGCAGACAAACACCGGGGAGCTGTTTTTT	CASKQTNTGELFF
TRBV7-2	TRBJ1-1	-	-	TGTGCCAGCAGCTTAGGGGCAGCTATGAACACTGAAGCTTTCTTT	CASSLGAAMNTEAFF
TRBV5-8	TRBJ1-6	TRBD1	few	TGTGCCAGCAGCTTTTGGACAGGGGTTAATTCACCCCTCCACTTT	CASSFWTGVNSPLHF
TRBV3-1/TRBV3-2	TRBJ1-2	-	-	TGTGCCAGCAGCCAAGATGGCGGCAGGGCTAACTATGGCTACACCTTC	CASSQDGGRANYGYTF
TRBV19	TRBJ1-1	-	-	TGTGCCACAAAACCAGGACAGAACACTGAAGCTTTCTTT	CATKPGQNTEAFF